A single sample gave rise to the 11 T cell receptor beta chains below, sequenced in a study of blood T cell repertoires in COVID-19. Profiling relied on immunoSEQ multiplex PCR, and the TCRdb table lists in-frame clones only, not all of them. The profile shows 150,000 to 200,000 clones, around 87% of them singletons. The sequenced material came from peripheral blood. These receptors originate from a man aged 50 or older with acute or convalescent COVID-19.

The chain combines TRBV6-5 with TRBJ1-1; TRBD1 aligns across 7 bases. After removal of 6 bases from V and 4 bases from J, the junction contained 5 bases not matched to a gene. Germline CDR1 and CDR2: MNHEY and SVGAGI. The CDR3 loop spans 13 amino acids. The chain's CDR3 is CASSTGAPTEAFF. The DNA of the CDR3 is TGTGCCAGCAGCACAGGGGCGCCCACTGAAGCTTTCTTT.

The chain carries TRBV5-4 and TRBJ2-7, with a possible D match to TRBD1 (6 bases). CDR3 length: 15 amino acids. Trimming took off 4 bases at V and 1 base at J, with 15 bases between the two ends. The germline V gene has CDR1 SGHNT and CDR2 YYREEE (reference sequence). As DNA, the CDR3 is TGTGCCAGCAGCCGCGCAGGGGAGAAGTCCTACGAGCAGTACGTC. Amino acid sequence: CASSRAGEKSYEQYV.

The chain is built from TRBV6-6 and TRBJ1-1, with D tentatively TRBD1 (6 bases). Between the trimmed V and J ends, which lost 7 bases and 7 bases, there was a span of 22 bases. The CDR3 runs to 15 residues. In germline, CDR1 is MNHNY, CDR2 SVGAGI (reference sequence). The CDR3 is CASTLIRGADSEAFF. The CDR3 region has the DNA TGTGCCAGCACCCTCATCCGGGGGGCCGATAGTGAAGCTTTCTTT.

The chain recombines TRBV19 with TRBJ2-7; 9 nucleotides align to TRBD2. Germline assignment: CDR1 LNHDA and CDR2 SQIVND (reference sequence). Trimming took 3 bases from V and 5 from J; bases not matched to a gene: 5. The CDR3 is made up of 14 amino acids. The CDR3 loop reads CASSMSSGANEQYV. The CDR3 region has the DNA TGTGCCAGTAGTATGTCTAGCGGGGCGAACGAGCAGTACGTC.

The chain has TRBV7-6 and TRBJ2-5, with 9 bases matching TRBD1. V was pared by 1 base and J by 5 bases, with 11 bases of the junction left unmatched. CDR1 is SGHVS and CDR2 is FNYEAQ in the germline V gene. The CDR3 is 17 amino acids. The chain's CDR3 is CASSLDGTGLPQETQYF. As DNA, the CDR3 is TGTGCCAGCAGCTTAGATGGGACAGGGCTACCACAGGAGACCCAGTACTTC.

This clone was recorded only once. The CDR3 region is CSVDLPEAFF. CDR3 DNA sequence: TGCAGCGTTGATCTACCGGAAGCTTTCTTT. V usage is TRBV29-1 and J usage is TRBJ1-1; no reliable D call. The CDR3 covers 10 residues. V lost 3 bases to trimming and J lost 8 bases, with 7 bases between them. CDR1 is SQVTM and CDR2 is ANQGSEA in the germline V gene.

The CDR3 is CASNRGTVLNEQFF. DNA for the CDR3: TGTGCCAGTAACCGGGGGACGGTCCTCAATGAGCAGTTCTTC. The chain employs TRBV19 and TRBJ2-1, with a possible D match to TRBD2 (6 bases). Trimming took off 7 bases at V and 6 bases at J, with 16 bases between the two ends. This CDR3 is built from 14 residues. Germline V CDR1 and CDR2: LNHDA, SQIVND (reference sequence).

The chain carries TRBV2 and TRBJ1-4, with 10 bases aligning to TRBD1. The CDR3 spans 16 residues. With V trimmed by 5 bases and J by 0 bases, 3 bases remained unmatched. Germline V gene sequence: CDR1 SNHLY, CDR2 FYNNEI. The CDR3 sequence: CASSMTGGATNEKLFF. The CDR3 region has the DNA TGTGCCAGCAGTATGACAGGGGGCGCAACTAATGAAAAACTGTTTTTT.

In its sample, this clone was seen once. J is TRBJ1-5 and V is TRBV28; D is unclear. The CDR3 loop spans 12 amino acids. CDR1 and CDR2 (germline): MDHEN, SYDVKM. Between the trimmed V and J ends, which lost 6 bases and 9 bases, there was a span of 12 bases. CDR3 in amino acids: CASRLIGGPQHF. In DNA form, the CDR3 reads TGTGCCAGCAGATTGATCGGTGGGCCCCAGCATTTT.

This chain joins TRBV5-4 and TRBJ2-2, with 7 bases that match TRBD2. With V trimmed by 4 bases and J by 0 bases, 9 bases remained unmatched. This CDR3 is built from 17 residues. CDR1 and CDR2 from the germline V gene are SGHNT and YYREEE (reference sequence). CDR3 sequence reads: CASSAKVGLPNTGELFF. In DNA form, the CDR3 reads TGTGCCAGCAGCGCCAAAGTGGGACTACCGAACACCGGGGAGCTGTTTTTT.

The chain recombines TRBV3-1 (or the pseudogene TRBV3-2) with TRBJ1-5; tentatively, D is TRBD1 (5 bases). The CDR3 runs to 15 residues. Germline assignment: CDR1 LGHDT and CDR2 YNNKEL (reference sequence). V dropped 8 bases and J dropped 3 bases, with 17 bases sitting between them. This CDR3 reads CASSTSQGNNQPQHF. CDR3 DNA: TGTGCCAGCTCAACCTCCCAGGGTAACAATCAGCCCCAGCATTTT.